This T cell receptor beta chain comes out of a study of blood T cell repertoires in COVID-19. Profiling relied on immunoSEQ multiplex PCR, and the TCRdb table lists in-frame clones only, not all of them. The table has about 220,000 clones, roughly 85% seen once; the top ten hold 2% to 3%. V gave up 5 bases and J gave up 5 bases; unmatched junction bases: 10. Germline CDR1 is SGHNT and CDR2 is YENEEA. CDR3 length: 15 residues. This sequence joins TRBV11-3 and TRBJ1-1; 8 bases map to TRBD1. The receptor comes from a woman aged 70-85 years with COVID-19, enrolled during active disease. The sample taken for sequencing was peripheral blood. The CDR3 sequence is CASSTQTGAGTEAFF. The CDR3 bases are TGTGCCAGCAGCACCCAGACAGGGGCTGGGACTGAAGCTTTCTTT.